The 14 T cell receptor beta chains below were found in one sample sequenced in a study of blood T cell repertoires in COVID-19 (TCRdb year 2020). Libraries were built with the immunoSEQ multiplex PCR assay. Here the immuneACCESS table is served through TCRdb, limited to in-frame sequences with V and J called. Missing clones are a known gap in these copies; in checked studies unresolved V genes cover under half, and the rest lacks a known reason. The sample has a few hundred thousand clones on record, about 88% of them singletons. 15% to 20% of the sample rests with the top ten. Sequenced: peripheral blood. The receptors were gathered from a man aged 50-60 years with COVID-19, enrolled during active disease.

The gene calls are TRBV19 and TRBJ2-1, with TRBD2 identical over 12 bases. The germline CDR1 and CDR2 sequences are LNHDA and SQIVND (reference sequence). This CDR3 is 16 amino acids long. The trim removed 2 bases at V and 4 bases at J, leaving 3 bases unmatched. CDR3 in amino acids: CASSISGTSGYNEQFF. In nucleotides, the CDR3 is TGTGCCAGTAGTATATCGGGGACTAGCGGGTACAATGAGCAGTTCTTC.

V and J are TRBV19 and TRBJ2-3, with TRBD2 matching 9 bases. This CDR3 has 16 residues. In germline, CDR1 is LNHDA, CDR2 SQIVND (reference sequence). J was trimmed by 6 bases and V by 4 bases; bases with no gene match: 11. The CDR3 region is CASSTSGLAPKDTQYF. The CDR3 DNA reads TGTGCCAGTAGTACCTCGGGACTAGCCCCCAAGGATACGCAGTATTTT.

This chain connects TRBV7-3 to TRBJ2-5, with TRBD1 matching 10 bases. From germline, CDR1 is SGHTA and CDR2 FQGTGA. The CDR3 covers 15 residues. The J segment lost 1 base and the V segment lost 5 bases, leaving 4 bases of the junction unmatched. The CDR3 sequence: CASSRTGGPQETQYF. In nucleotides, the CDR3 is TGTGCCAGCAGCCGGACAGGGGGGCCCCAAGAGACCCAGTACTTC. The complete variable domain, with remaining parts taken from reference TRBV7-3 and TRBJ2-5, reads GAGVSQTPSNKVTEKGKYVELRCDPISGHTALYWYRQSLGQGPEFLIYFQGTGAADDSGLPNDRFFAVRPEGSVSTLKIQRTERGDSAVYLCASSRTGGPQETQYFGPGTRLLVL.

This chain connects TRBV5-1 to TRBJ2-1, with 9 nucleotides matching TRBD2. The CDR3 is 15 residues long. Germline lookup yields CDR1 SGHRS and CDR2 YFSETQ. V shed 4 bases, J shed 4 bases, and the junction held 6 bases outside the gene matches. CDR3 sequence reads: CASSKAGGVYNEQFF. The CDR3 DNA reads TGCGCCAGCAGCAAAGCGGGGGGCGTGTACAATGAGCAGTTCTTC. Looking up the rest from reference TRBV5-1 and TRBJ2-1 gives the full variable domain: KAGVTQTPRYLIKTRGQQVTLSCSPISGHRSVSWYQQTPGQGLQFLFEYFSETQRNKGNFPGRFSGRQFSNSRSEMNVSTLELGDSALYLCASSKAGGVYNEQFFGPGTRLTVL.

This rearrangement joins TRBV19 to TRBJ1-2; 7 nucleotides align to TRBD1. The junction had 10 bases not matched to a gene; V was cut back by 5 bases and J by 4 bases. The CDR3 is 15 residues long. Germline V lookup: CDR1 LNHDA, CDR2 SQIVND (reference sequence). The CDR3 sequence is CASSPKGDSSYGYTF. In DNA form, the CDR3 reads TGTGCCAGTAGTCCAAAGGGGGACAGTTCCTATGGCTACACCTTC.

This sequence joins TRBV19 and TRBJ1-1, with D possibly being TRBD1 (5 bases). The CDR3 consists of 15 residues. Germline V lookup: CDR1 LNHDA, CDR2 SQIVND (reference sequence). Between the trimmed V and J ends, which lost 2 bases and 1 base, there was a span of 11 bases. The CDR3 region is CASSITGLRNTEAFF. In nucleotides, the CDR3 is TGTGCCAGTAGTATAACAGGTTTGAGGAACACTGAAGCTTTCTTT.

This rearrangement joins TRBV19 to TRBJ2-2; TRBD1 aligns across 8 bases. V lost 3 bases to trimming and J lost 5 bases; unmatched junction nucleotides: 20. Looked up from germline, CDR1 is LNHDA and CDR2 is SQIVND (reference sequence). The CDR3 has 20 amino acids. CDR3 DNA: TGTGCCAGTAGTATCGGCCTAGGTCAGGGGGCGAGTGGAGGGACCGGGGAGCTGTTTTTT. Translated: CASSIGLGQGASGGTGELFF.

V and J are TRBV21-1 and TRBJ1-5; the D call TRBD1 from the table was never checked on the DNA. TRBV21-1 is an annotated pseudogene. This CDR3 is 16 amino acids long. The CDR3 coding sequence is TGTGCCAGCAGCACAAACCGGGACAGTACCAATCAGCCCCAGCATTTT. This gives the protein CASSTNRDSTNQPQHF.

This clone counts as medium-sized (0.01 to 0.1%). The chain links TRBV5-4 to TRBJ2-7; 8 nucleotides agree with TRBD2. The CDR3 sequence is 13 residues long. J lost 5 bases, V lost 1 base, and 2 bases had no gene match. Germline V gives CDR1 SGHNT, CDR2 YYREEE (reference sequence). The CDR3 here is CASSLREGNEQYF. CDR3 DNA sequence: TGTGCCAGCAGCTTGCGGGAGGGGAACGAGCAGTACTTC.

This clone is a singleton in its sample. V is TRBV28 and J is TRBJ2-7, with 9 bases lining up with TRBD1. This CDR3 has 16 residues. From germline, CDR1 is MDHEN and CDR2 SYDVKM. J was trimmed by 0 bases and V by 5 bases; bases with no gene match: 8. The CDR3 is CASSITGTGSSYEQYF. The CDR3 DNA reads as TGTGCCAGCAGTATAACCGGGACAGGGAGCTCCTACGAGCAGTACTTC.

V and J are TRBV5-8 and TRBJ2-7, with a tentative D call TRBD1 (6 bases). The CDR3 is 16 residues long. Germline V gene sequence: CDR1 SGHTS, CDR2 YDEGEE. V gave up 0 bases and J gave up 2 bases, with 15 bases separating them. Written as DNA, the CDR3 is TGTGCCAGCAGCTTGGTAAGGGACACAGGGCCCTACGAGCAGTACTTC. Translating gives CASSLVRDTGPYEQYF. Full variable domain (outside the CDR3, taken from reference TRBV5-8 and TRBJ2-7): EAGVTQSPTHLIKTRGQQATLRCSPISGHTSVYWYQQALGLGLQFLLWYDEGEERNRGNFPPRFSGRQFPNYSSELNVNALELEDSALYLCASSLVRDTGPYEQYFGPGTRLTVT.

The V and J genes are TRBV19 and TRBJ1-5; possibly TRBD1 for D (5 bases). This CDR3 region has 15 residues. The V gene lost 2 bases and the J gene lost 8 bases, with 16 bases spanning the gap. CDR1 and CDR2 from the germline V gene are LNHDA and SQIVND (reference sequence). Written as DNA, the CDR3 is TGTGCCAGTAGTATATCCGGGGGGACCTTGGAGCCCCAGCATTTT. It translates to CASSISGGTLEPQHF.

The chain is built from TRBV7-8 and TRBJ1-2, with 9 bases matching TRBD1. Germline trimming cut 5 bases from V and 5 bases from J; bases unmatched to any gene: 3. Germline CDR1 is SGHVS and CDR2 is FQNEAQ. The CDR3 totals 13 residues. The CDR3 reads CASSGTGTYGYTF. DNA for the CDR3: TGTGCCAGCAGCGGGACAGGGACGTATGGCTACACCTTC.

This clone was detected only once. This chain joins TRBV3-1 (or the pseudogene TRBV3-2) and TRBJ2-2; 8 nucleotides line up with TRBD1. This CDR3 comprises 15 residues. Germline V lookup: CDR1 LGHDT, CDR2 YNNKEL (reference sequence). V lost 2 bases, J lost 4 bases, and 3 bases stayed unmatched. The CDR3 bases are TGTGCCAGCAGCCAAATTACAGGGGGCACCGGGGAGCTGTTTTTT. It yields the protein CASSQITGGTGELFF.